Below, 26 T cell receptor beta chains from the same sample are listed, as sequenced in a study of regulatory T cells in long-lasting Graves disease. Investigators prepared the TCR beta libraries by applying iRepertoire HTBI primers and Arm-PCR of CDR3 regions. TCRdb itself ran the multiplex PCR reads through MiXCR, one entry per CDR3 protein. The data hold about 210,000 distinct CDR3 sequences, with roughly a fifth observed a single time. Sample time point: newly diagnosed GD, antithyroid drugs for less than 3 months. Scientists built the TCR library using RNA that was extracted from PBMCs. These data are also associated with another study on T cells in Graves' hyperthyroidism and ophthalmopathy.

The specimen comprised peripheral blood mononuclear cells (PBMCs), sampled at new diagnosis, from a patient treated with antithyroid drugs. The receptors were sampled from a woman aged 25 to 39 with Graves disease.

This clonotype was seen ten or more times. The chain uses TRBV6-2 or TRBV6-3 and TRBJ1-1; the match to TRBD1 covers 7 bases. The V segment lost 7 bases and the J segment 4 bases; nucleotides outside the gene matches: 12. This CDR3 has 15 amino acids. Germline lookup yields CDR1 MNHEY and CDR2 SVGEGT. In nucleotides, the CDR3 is TGTGCCAGCACCCCCGCGGGACAGACGTTCACTGAAGCTTTCTTT. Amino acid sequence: CASTPAGQTFTEAFF.

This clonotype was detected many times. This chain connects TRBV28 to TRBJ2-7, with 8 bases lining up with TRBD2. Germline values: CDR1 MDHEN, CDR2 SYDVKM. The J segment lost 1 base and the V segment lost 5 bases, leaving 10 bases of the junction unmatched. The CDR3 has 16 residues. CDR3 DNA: TGTGCCAGCAGTCCCACCGGAAGCGGGGGATCCTACGAGCAGTACTTC. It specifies CASSPTGSGGSYEQYF.

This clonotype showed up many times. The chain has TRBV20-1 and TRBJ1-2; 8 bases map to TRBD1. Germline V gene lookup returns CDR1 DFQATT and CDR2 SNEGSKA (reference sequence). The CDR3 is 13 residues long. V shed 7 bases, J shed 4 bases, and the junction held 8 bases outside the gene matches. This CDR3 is CSVKGTGLYGYTF. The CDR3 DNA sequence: TGCAGTGTCAAGGGGACAGGTCTCTATGGCTACACCTTC.

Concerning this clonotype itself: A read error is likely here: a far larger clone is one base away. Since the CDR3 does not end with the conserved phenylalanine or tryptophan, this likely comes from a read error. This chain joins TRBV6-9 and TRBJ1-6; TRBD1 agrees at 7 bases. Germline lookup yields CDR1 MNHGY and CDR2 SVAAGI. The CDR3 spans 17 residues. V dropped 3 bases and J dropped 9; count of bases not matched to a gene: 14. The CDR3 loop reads CASSYSSRAGGGSPLHL. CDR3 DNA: TGTGCCAGCAGTTACTCCTCGAGGGCAGGGGGTGGTTCACCCCTCCACCTT.

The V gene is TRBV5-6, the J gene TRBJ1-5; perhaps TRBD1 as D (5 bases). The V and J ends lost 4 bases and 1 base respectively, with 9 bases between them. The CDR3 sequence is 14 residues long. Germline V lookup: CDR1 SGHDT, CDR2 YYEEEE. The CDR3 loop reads CASSRGSSNQPQHF. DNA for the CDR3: TGTGCCAGCAGCCGGGGCAGCAGCAATCAGCCCCAGCATTTT.

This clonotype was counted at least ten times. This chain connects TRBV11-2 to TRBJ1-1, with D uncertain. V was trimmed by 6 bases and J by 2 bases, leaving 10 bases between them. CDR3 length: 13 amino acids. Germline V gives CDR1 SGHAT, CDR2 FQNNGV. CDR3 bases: TGTGCCAGCAGAGGACGTCTAAACACTGAAGCTTTCTTT. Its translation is CASRGRLNTEAFF.

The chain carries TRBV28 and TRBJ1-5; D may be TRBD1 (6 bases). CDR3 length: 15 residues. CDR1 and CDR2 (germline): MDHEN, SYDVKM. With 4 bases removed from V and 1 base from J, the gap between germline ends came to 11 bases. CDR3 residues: CASSSRTVSNQPQHF. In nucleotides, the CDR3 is TGTGCCAGCAGTTCGAGGACAGTAAGCAATCAGCCCCAGCATTTT.

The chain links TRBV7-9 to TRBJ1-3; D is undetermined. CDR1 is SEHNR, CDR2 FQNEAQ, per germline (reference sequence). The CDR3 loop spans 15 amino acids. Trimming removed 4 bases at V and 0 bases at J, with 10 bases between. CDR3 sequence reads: CASSSLMGSGNTIYF. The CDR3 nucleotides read TGTGCCAGCAGCTCGTTGATGGGCTCTGGAAACACCATATATTTT.

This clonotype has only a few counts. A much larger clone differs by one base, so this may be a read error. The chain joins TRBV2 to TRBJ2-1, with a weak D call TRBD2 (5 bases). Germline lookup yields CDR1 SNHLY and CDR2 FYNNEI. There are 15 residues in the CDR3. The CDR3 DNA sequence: TGTGCCAGCAGCTTAGACGGACTTTCCTACATTGAGCAGTTCTTC. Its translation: CASSLDGLSYIEQFF.

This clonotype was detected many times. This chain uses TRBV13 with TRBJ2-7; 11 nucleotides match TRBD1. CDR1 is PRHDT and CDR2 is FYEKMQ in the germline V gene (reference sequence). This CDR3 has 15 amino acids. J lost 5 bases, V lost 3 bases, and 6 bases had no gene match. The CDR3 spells CASSLDRGRFHEQYF. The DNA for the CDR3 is TGTGCCAGCAGCTTGGACAGGGGGCGTTTCCACGAGCAGTACTTC.

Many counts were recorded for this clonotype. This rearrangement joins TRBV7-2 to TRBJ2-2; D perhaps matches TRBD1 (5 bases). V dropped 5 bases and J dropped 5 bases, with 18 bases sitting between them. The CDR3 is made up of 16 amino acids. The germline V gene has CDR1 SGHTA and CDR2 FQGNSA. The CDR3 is CASSARRAGRTGELFF. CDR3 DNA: TGTGCCAGCAGCGCCCGACGGGCAGGGCGTACCGGGGAGCTGTTTTTT.

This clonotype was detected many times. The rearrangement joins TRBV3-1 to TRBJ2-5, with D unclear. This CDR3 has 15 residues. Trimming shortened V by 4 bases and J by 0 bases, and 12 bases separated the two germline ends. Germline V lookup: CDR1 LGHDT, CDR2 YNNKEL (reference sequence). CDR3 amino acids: CASSPGVQNQETQYF. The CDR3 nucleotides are TGTGCCAGCAGCCCCGGAGTCCAGAACCAAGAGACCCAGTACTTC.

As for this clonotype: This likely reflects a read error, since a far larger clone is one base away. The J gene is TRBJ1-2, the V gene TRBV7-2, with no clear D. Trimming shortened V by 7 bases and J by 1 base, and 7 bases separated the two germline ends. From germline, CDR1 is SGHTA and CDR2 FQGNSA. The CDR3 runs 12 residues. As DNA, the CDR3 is TGTGCCAGCAACCAAAATAACTATGGCTACACCTTC. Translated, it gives CASNQNNYGYTF.

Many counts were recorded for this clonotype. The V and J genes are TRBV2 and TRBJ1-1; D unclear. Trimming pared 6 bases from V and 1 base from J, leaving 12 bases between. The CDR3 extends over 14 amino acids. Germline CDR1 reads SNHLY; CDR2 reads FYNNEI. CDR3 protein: CASSIARANTEAFF. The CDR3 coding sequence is TGTGCCAGCAGCATCGCTAGGGCGAACACTGAAGCTTTCTTT.

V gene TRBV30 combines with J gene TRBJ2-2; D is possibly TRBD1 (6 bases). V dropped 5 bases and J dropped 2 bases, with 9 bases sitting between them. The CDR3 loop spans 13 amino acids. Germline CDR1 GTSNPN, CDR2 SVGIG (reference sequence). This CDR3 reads CAWGQTNTGELFF. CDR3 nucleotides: TGTGCCTGGGGACAGACAAACACCGGGGAGCTGTTTTTT.

The CDR3 nucleotides are TGTGCCAGCAGCCAAGGGCCGGGAAACACCGGGGAGCTGTTTTTT. Translated, it gives CASSQGPGNTGELFF. This chain uses TRBV3-1 with TRBJ2-2; D possibly corresponds to TRBD2 (5 bases). The CDR3 is 15 amino acids. The germline gives CDR1 LGHDT, CDR2 YNNKEL (reference sequence). V lost 1 base, J lost 2 bases, and 8 bases lay in between.

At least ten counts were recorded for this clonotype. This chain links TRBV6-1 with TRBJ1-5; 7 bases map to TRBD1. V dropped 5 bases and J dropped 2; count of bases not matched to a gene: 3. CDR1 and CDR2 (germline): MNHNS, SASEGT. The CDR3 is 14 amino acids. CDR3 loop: CASSNRGGNQPQHF. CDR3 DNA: TGTGCCAGCAGTAACAGGGGCGGCAATCAGCCCCAGCATTTT.

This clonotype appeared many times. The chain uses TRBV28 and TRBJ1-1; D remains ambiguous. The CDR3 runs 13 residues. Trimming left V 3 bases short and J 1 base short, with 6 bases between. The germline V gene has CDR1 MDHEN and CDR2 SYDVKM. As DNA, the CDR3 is TGTGCCAGCAGTTTGGGCAGGAACACTGAAGCTTTCTTT. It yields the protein CASSLGRNTEAFF.

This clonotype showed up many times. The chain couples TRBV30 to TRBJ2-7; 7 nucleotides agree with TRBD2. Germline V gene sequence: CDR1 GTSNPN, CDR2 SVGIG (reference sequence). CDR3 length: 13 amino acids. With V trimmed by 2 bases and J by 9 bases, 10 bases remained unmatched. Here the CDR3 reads CAWSPRGSGWQYF. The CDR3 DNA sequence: TGTGCCTGGAGTCCACGAGGTAGCGGGTGGCAGTACTTC.

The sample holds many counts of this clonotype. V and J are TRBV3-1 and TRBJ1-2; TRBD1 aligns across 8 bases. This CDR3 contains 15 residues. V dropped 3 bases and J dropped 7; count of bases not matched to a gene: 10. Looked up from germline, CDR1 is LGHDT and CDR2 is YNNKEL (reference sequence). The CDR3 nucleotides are TGTGCCAGCAGCCACTCGGACAGGGACTACTTTGGCTACACCTTC. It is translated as CASSHSDRDYFGYTF.

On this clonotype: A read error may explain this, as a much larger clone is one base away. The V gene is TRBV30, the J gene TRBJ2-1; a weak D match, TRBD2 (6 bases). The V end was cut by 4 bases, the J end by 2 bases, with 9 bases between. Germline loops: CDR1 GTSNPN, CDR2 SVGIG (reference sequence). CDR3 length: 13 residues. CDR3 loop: CAWTREPYNEQFF. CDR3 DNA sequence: TGTGCCTGGACCCGGGAGCCCTACAATGAGCAGTTCTTC.

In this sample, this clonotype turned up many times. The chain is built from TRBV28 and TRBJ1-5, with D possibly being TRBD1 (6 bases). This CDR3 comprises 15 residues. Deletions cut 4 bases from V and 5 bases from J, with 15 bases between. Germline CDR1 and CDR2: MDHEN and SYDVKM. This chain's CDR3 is CASSSGRGSHQPQHF. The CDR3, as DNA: TGTGCCAGCAGTTCCGGTAGGGGGAGCCATCAGCCCCAGCATTTT.

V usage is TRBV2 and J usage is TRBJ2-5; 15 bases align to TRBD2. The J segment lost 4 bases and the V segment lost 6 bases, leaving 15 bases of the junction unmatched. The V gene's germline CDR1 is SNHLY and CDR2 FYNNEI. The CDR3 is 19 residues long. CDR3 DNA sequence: TGTGCCAGCAGCCCAAAGCCCGGACTAGCGGGAGGGTTGTCAGAGACCCAGTACTTC. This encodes CASSPKPGLAGGLSETQYF.

CDR3 sequence: CATSDGSHRGINYGYTF. The CDR3 DNA reads TGTGCCACCAGTGATGGCTCCCATCGGGGAATAAACTATGGCTACACCTTC. The V gene is TRBV24-1, the J gene TRBJ1-2; no clear D. The V end was cut by 3 bases, the J end by 2 bases, with 18 bases between. Per the germline V gene, CDR1 is KGHDR and CDR2 is SFDVKD. There are 17 residues in the CDR3.

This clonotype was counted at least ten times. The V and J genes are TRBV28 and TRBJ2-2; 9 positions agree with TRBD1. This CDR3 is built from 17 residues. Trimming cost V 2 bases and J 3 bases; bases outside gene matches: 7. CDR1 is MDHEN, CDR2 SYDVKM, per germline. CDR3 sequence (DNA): TGTGCCAGCAGTTTAAGGATAGGACAGGGGTACACCGGGGAGCTGTTTTTT. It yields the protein CASSLRIGQGYTGELFF.

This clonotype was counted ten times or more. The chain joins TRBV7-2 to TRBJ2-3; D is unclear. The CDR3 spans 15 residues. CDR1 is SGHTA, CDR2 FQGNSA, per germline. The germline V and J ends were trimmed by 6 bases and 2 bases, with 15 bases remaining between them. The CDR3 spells CASSSWVSPTDTQYF. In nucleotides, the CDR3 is TGTGCCAGCAGTTCGTGGGTCTCCCCCACAGATACGCAGTATTTT.